The 7 T cell receptor beta chains below all came from one sample that was sequenced in a study of blood T cell repertoires in COVID-19. The method was immunoSEQ multiplex PCR; TCRdb's version includes in-frame clones alone and lacks a portion of them. Of 130,000 to 150,000 clones in the sample, approximately 88% were seen once. Sequenced material: peripheral blood. These receptors came from a man in his sixties or seventies with acute or convalescent COVID-19.

This clone was observed a single time. The chain couples TRBV24-1 to TRBJ2-5; weak D call: TRBD1 (5 bases). Germline CDR1 KGHDR, CDR2 SFDVKD. The CDR3 is 15 amino acids. V lost 2 bases to trimming and J lost 2 bases, with 11 bases between them. In DNA, the CDR3 is TGTGCCACCAGTGATTCAGGGAAAGGGCAAGAGACCCAGTACTTC. The encoded protein is CATSDSGKGQETQYF.

CDR3 bases: TGTGCCAGCAGCTTCCCGGGGGGGGCCAACTGGGAAGAGACCCAGTACTTC. It is translated as CASSFPGGANWEETQYF. This chain joins TRBV21-1 and TRBJ2-5; the tabulated D call, TRBD2, remains unverified against the DNA. TRBV21-1 is a documented pseudogene. The CDR3 covers 17 residues.

The sample holds one count of this clone. The V and J genes are TRBV19 and TRBJ1-1, with 7 bases aligning to TRBD1. V shed 3 bases, J shed 11 bases, and the junction held 12 bases outside the gene matches. In germline, CDR1 is LNHDA, CDR2 SQIVND (reference sequence). The CDR3 length is 14 residues. The DNA of the CDR3 is TGTGCCAGTAGTATCAATGAAAGGGGGCGTGTGGCTTTCTTT. It encodes CASSINERGRVAFF. The whole variable domain, filled in from reference TRBV19 and TRBJ1-1, reads DGGITQSPKYLFRKEGQNVTLSCEQNLNHDAMYWYRQDPGQGLRLIYYSQIVNDFQKGDIAEGYSVSREKKESFPLTVTSAQKNPTAFYLCASSINERGRVAFFGQGTRLTVV.

The gene calls are TRBV6-5 and TRBJ1-5; no clear D. Deletions cut 3 bases from V and 3 bases from J, with 6 bases between. The CDR3 consists of 13 residues. Germline V CDR1 and CDR2: MNHEY, SVGAGI. CDR3 protein: CASSYSTNQPQHF. CDR3 sequence (DNA): TGTGCCAGCAGTTATTCTACCAATCAGCCCCAGCATTTT.

V gene TRBV10-3 combines with J gene TRBJ2-3, with TRBD2 matching over 12 bases. This CDR3 is built from 15 residues. V shed 10 bases and J 0 bases; nucleotides not matched to a gene: 5. The V gene's germline CDR1 is ENHRY and CDR2 SYGVKD. CDR3: CATTSGGTSTDTQYF. The CDR3 DNA follows: TGTGCCACCACTAGCGGGGGGACTAGCACAGATACGCAGTATTTT.

The V call is TRBV4-1, the J call TRBJ2-5; 8 bases match TRBD2. V dropped 4 bases and J dropped 2; count of bases not matched to a gene: 15. Germline assignment: CDR1 MGHRA and CDR2 YSYEKL. The CDR3 sequence is 18 residues long. CDR3 region: CASSPPGRAGEFQETQYF. As DNA, the CDR3 is TGCGCCAGCAGCCCACCCGGGAGAGCGGGGGAGTTTCAAGAGACCCAGTACTTC.

The chain couples TRBV6-6 to TRBJ1-4, with 7 bases identical to TRBD1. Trimming removed 6 bases from V and 1 base from J; junction bases left unmatched: 5. The CDR3 covers 15 residues. Germline CDR1 reads MNHNY; CDR2 reads SVGAGI (reference sequence). The CDR3 reads CASSRYRGTNEKLFF. Written as DNA, the CDR3 is TGTGCCAGCAGCAGATACAGGGGAACTAATGAAAAACTGTTTTTT.